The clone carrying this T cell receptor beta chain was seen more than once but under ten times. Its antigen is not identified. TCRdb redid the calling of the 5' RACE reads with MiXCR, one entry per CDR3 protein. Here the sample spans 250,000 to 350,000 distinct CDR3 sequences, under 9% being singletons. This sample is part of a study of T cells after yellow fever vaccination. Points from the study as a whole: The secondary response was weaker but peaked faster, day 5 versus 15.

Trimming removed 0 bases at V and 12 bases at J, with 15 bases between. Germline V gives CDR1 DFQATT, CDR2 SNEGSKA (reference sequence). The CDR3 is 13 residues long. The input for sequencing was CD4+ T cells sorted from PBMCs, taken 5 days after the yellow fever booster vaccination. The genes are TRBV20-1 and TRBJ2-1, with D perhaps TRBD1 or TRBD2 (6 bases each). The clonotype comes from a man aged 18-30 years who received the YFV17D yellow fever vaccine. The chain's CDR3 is CSARDSRGALQFF. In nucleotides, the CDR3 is TGCAGTGCTAGAGATTCGAGGGGGGCTTTGCAGTTCTTC.